This TCR beta chain was sequenced for a study of human T cells and chemical hapten exposure. MiXCR, run by TCRdb on the RACE reads, gives a single entry per CDR3 protein. The sample carries approximately 77,000 distinct CDR3 sequences, 13% to 15% recorded once. Time point reported: pre-sensitization, week 0. Documented treatment: therapeutic diphenylcyclopropenone sensitization with weekly scalp DPC. Unfractionated whole blood was the source from which total RNA was extracted. CDR3 size: 12 residues. J is TRBJ2-7 and V is TRBV21-1. TRBV21-1 is deemed a pseudogene. The sample in question was whole blood, obtained in connection with sensitization to the hapten diphenylcyclopropenone (DPC). This clonotype was obtained from a woman aged 45-65 years with alopecia areata. Some clones in this sample may be carry-over from other donors' samples. The CDR3 nucleotides are TGTGCCAGCAGCAAAGATGAGGACGAGCAGTACTTC. Its translation: CASSKDEDEQYF.